A single sample is the source of the 2 T cell receptor beta chains below, sequenced in a study of siplizumab effects on memory and regulatory T cells. Method: immunoSEQ multiplex PCR; TCRdb's copy keeps in-frame clones and lacks some. The table shows tens of thousands of clones, with over 70% occurring only once. Sample: Tregs sorted from blood. The source is a human donor in good health.

V and J are TRBV27 and TRBJ1-2; D unclear. The CDR3 totals 13 residues. Trimming removed 4 bases at V and 3 bases at J, with 9 bases between. CDR1 and CDR2 (germline): MNHEY, SMNVEV (reference sequence). The CDR3, as DNA: TGTGCCAGCAGTTCAGCAGTCTACTATGGCTACACCTTC. This codes for CASSSAVYYGYTF.

The CDR3 bases are TGCAGCGTTGAAGCCGGCACAGATACGCAGTATTTT. Translated: CSVEAGTDTQYF. This chain links TRBV29-1 with TRBJ2-3; D is unclear. The length of the CDR3 is 12 residues. Germline-derived CDR1 and CDR2 are SQVTM and ANQGSEA. V gave up 1 base and J gave up 1 base, with 3 bases separating them.